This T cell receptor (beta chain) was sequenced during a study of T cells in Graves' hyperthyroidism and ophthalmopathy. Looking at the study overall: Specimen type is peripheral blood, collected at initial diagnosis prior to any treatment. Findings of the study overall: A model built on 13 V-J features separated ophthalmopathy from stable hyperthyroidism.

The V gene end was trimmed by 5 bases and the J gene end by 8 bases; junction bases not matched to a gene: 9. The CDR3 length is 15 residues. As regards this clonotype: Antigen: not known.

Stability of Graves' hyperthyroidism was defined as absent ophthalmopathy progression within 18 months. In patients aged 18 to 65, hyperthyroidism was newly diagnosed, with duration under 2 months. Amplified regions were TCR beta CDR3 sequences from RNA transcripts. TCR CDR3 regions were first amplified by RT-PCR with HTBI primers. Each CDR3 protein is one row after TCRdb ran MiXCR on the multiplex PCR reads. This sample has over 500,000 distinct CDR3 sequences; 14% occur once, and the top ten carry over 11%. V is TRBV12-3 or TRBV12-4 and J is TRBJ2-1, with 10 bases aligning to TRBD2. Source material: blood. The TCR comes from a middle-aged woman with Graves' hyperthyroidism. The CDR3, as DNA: TGTGCCAGCAGTCAAGCGGGAGGGCCTGCAGATGAGCAGTTCTTC. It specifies CASSQAGGPADEQFF.